This T cell receptor beta chain comes out of a study of blood T cell repertoires in COVID-19. About the study: Sites in the United States, Italy and Spain provided acute and convalescent COVID-19 samples. PBMCs, B-cell-depleted T cells, or T cells provided the cDNA or gDNA that made up the material.

This clone was picked up one time. Methods used by the authors: Nucleated cell counts were estimated from reference gene primer amplification. The method was immunoSEQ multiplex PCR; TCRdb's version includes in-frame clones alone and lacks a portion of them. V and J calls and clone size are those listed in that table; D and trimming were worked out from the DNA. There are approximately 110,000 clones in the sample; about 91% occur only once, and 0.75% to 0.9% lies in the top ten. Germline loops: CDR1 LNHDA, CDR2 SQIVND (reference sequence). The CDR3 runs 17 residues. V shed 7 bases and J 5 bases; nucleotides not matched to a gene: 11.

This clonotype was obtained from a woman aged 45-65 years with active or convalescent COVID-19. The chain employs TRBV19 and TRBJ2-2; 12 nucleotides match TRBD2. The sample comprised peripheral blood. CDR3 region: CASKTIRLAGDTGELFF. The CDR3 nucleotides read TGTGCCAGTAAGACGATTCGACTAGCGGGAGATACCGGGGAGCTGTTTTTT.